This is a list of T cell receptor beta chains from one sample in a study of shared clonotypes between healthy human individuals. This table comes from immunoSEQ multiplex PCR, and its TCRdb copy is limited to in-frame clones, with some not included. Here the sample spans millions of clones, roughly 94% being singletons. The sample consisted of naive CD4+ T cells sorted from blood. Receptor source: a man younger than 30 in good health. The CDR3 runs from the conserved cysteine through the conserved F or W. Each record gives: J gene, D gene, clone size, V gene, CDR3 DNA, CDR3 protein. A D gene is named only where the DNA matches it firmly. Part of the rows lack a size; the others show once, few, many or a class for expanded clones.

>TRBJ1-2|TRBD1|NA|TRBV4-2
TGTGCCAGCAGCCAAGAAGTGGGACAGGGGGGAGAAAGTAACTATGGCTACACCTTC
CASSQEVGQGGESNYGYTF
>TRBJ2-7|TRBD2|NA|TRBV5-1
TGCGCCAGCAGCTTGGGAGGGACGGGAGGCTCGCACGAGCAGTACTTC
CASSLGGTGGSHEQYF
>TRBJ1-4|NA|NA|TRBV5-4
TGTGCCAGCAGCTTGGGGGGCAAATCAAATGAAAAACTGTTTTTT
CASSLGGKSNEKLFF
>TRBJ2-2|TRBD2|NA|TRBV4-1
TGCGCCAGCAGCCAAGGGCCTAGCGGGGTGGCCGGGGAGCTGTTTTTT
CASSQGPSGVAGELFF
>TRBJ1-1|NA|NA|TRBV25-1
TGTGCCAGCAGATCCAACGGGAACACTGAAGCTTTCTTT
CASRSNGNTEAFF
>TRBJ1-3|NA|NA|TRBV20-1
TGCAGTGCTAGTCAGGGGAACACCATATATTTT
CSASQGNTIYF
>TRBJ1-5|NA|NA|TRBV30
TGTGCCTGGAGGGGGGACAACAATCAGCCCCAGCATTTT
CAWRGDNNQPQHF
>TRBJ2-2|NA|NA|TRBV6-5
TGTGCCGGTGGGACAACGAACACCGGGGAGCTGTTTTTT
CAGGTTNTGELFF
>TRBJ2-5|NA|once|TRBV27
TGTGCCAGCAAGGTACAGAACCAAGAGACCCAGTACTTC
CASKVQNQETQYF
>TRBJ1-1|NA|NA|TRBV10-3
TGTGCCATCAGTTCAGGGGTGAACACTGAAGCTTTCTTT
CAISSGVNTEAFF
>TRBJ2-3|NA|NA|TRBV25-1
TGTGCCAGCGCGGGATCCCTTTCACGAAATACGCAGTATTTT
CASAGSLSRNTQYF
>TRBJ1-3|NA|NA|TRBV7-9
TGTGCCAGCAGCTCCACAGAAGACTCTGGAAACACCATATATTTT
CASSSTEDSGNTIYF
>TRBJ2-7|NA|NA|TRBV6-1
TGTGCCAGCAGTGAAAGGAACGGCAGGTTCGTCTACGAGCAGTACTTC
CASSERNGRFVYEQYF
>TRBJ1-4|TRBD1|NA|TRBV28
TGTGCCAGCAGCCCCTCTAACAGGGGGCGGAATGAAAAACTGTTTTTT
CASSPSNRGRNEKLFF
>TRBJ1-5|NA|NA|TRBV21-1
TGTGCCAGCAGCCCTTTCAGGGAAACTCAGCCCCAGCATTTT
CASSPFRETQPQHF
>TRBJ2-1|TRBD2|NA|TRBV9
TGTGCCAGCAGCGTAGCAAGCGGGGCCTACAATGAGCAGTTCTTC
CASSVASGAYNEQFF
>TRBJ1-1|NA|NA|TRBV7-2
TGTGCCAGCAGCACCCCAGGGAGGGTCGGAACTTTCTTT
CASSTPGRVGTFF
>TRBJ2-1|NA|NA|TRBV18
TGTGCCAGCTCACCACAGGACGCCTACAATGAGCAGTTCTTC
CASSPQDAYNEQFF
>TRBJ1-1|TRBD1|many|TRBV5-6
TGTGCCAGCAGCCGGGGGGACAGGGAGAGGAGCACTGAAGCTTTCTTT
CASSRGDRERSTEAFF
>TRBJ1-3|NA|NA|TRBV28
TGTGCCAGCAGTTTAAGACAGTTCTCTGGAAACACCATATATTTT
CASSLRQFSGNTIYF
>TRBJ2-3|NA|NA|TRBV18
TGTGCCAGCTCACCACCCAACCGGGGGACAGATACGCAGTATTTT
CASSPPNRGTDTQYF
>TRBJ1-5|TRBD1|NA|TRBV27
TGTGCCAGCAGTTTATTTAGTCAGGGGGGTCAGCCCCAGCATTTT
CASSLFSQGGQPQHF
>TRBJ2-7|NA|NA|TRBV20-1
TGCAGTGCTATCTGGGTTTACGAGCAGTACTTC
CSAIWVYEQYF
>TRBJ2-1|NA|NA|TRBV5-1
TGCGCCAGCAGCTTGGAAGACCCCGGGTCAAATAAGGGTGAGCAGTTCTTC
CASSLEDPGSNKGEQFF